Described below is a single T cell receptor (beta chain) sequence and its context. It has no known antigen specificity. Base-call qualities are not available, and no considerably larger clone is one nucleotide away. From the cysteine up to the phenylalanine, the CDR3 has a length of 14 residues. The kept DNA is CDR3 alone, 42 bases in frame from the first base. CDR1 and CDR2, looked up from the germline V gene, are SNHLY and FYNNEI. V is trimmed back by 6 bases and J by 5 bases, and the junction contains 9 bases that no gene match accounts for. The library came from the immunoSEQ multiplex PCR assay. For the multiplex PCR, a mixture combining 60 forward primers for TCR Vbeta segments and 13 reverse primers for TCR Jbeta segments was used. The CDR3 region of rearranged TCR beta genes was amplified from genomic DNA with a multiplex PCR assay. Amplified TCR beta libraries were sequenced as 87-base-pair reads on the Illumina HiSeq System. In the paper's pipeline: A later analysis counted tens of millions of unique TCR beta chains across the approximately 700 repertoires, and 9.5 million to 11 million of these chains were shared by at least two donors. Raw reads were error-corrected and collapsed into unique sequences by a nearest-neighbor algorithm in which closely related sequences were merged to remove PCR and sequencing errors. V, D and J gene segments were assigned by aligning CDR3 sequences to IMGT reference sequences. Each retained sequence needed at least a six-nucleotide match to both a V gene segment and a J gene segment. A rearrangement counted as productive if the CDR3 had no stop codons and remained in frame with V and J, and every other rearrangement counted as non-productive. Following IMGT convention, CDR3 was defined as the stretch from the second conserved V-encoded cysteine up to the conserved J-encoded phenylalanine. The earlier analysis of some 580 of the donors excluded any sequence lacking an unambiguous match to a single V gene segment. An earlier analysis of over 450 of the donors classified V segments as functional when productive rearrangements were above 56.7% and as segregating when the standard deviation between donors was above 5%. To diagnose cytomegalovirus status from the catalog of TCR beta chain sequences, a statistical classification framework was built. In a later analysis, V and J genes were assigned by comparing TCR nucleotide sequences against IMGT/GENE-DB human TR gene sequences. A later analysis assigned CDR3 sequences and most-parsimonious VDJ recombination scenarios with the TCRdist pipeline. In a later analysis, each TCR beta chain was defined by its CDR3 amino acid sequence together with its V-gene family, and reads lacking a unique V-gene family were excluded. In a later analysis, fewer than 650 highly shared, low-generation-probability nucleotide sequences were removed to address suspected cross-contamination and a sequencing artifact. A later analysis calculated a clonal expansion index for each public chain from normalized within-repertoire ranks of inferred template counts. A later analysis computed generation probabilities with a VDJ recombination model fitted to out-of-frame rearrangements, and checked the results against IGoR. In a later analysis, TCR-TCR, TCR-HLA and TCR-CMV co-occurrence was scored with hypergeometric tests, and a repertoire-size bias correction was applied to TCR pairs. To estimate false discovery rates, a later analysis permuted the HLA or CMV assignments 20 times. In a later analysis, co-occurring TCRs were grouped with DBSCAN, and TCRdist sequence similarity was added when clustering was performed within HLA-allele-positive subsets. For co-occurrence clustering, repertoires with fewer than 30,000 or more than 120,000 public chains were excluded, along with a handful of repertoires with anomalous nucleotide sharing. In its TCRdb copy, this immuneACCESS table keeps in-frame sequences only and misses some clones. Where compared with another copy, unresolved V genes explain less than half of these, and the others have no known cause. D and trimming were read from the DNA, whereas the V and J calls and clone size are those reported in that table. The sample profile shows 90,000 to 150,000 clones; over 60% of them were found once. Roughly 3.5% of the sample is in the top ten clones.

The cohort comprised approximately 700 healthy bone marrow donors. All cohort members were sampled while nominally healthy, although unrecorded immune exposures were likely present. Of the 650 to 700 cohort members, roughly 300 had positive CMV serostatus and fewer than 450 had negative CMV serostatus, and CMV serostatus was not recorded for the donor. A peripheral blood sample was collected from each donor, and TCR beta sequencing was performed on peripheral blood mononuclear cells. Genomic DNA extraction from the blood cell samples was performed with the Qiagen DNeasy Blood Extraction Kit. These data come from a study of cytomegalovirus exposure and HLA in healthy donors (dated by TCRdb to 2016 to 2017). The study in broad terms: In an earlier analysis of approximately 500 of the donors, about 260 Gb of sequence data and 100 million or so unique TCR beta sequences from 150 million to 200 million T cells were reported. An early release that covered more than 550 HLA-typed donors contained approximately 300 gigabases of sequencing data and around 85 million unique TCR sequences. The genetic ancestry cluster associated with self-reported Caucasian donors included 81% of the roughly 390 genotyped donors. The study aimed to test whether cataloging public T cell receptors could reveal signatures of past pathogen exposure. The study used immunosequencing to profile the T cell repertoires of approximately 690 subjects and linked those repertoires to cytomegalovirus serostatus. Along with the roughly 700-subject first cohort, a separate validation cohort of over 90 different subjects was used. To predict cytomegalovirus infection status, the study brought together high-throughput TCR immunosequencing, statistical association of individual TCRs with disease status, and machine learning. A later analysis re-analyzed previously published TCR beta repertoires from roughly 600 donors and added high-resolution HLA genotyping to study TCR occurrence patterns. Rather than using new phenotypic data, the later analysis identified candidate immune exposures from TCR beta sequences and from how often those sequences occurred across donors. In an earlier analysis of 500 to 650 of the donors, high-throughput TCR beta sequencing was used to judge whether each TCR beta V gene segment behaved as functional or pseudogenic. Alongside the repertoire data, information on donor age, sex, ethnicity and CMV serostatus was compiled. A later genetic analysis used genome-wide SNP genotypes for about 65% of the 666 donors, treating that subset as a discovery cohort. Every repertoire in the discovery cohort had been generated on one and the same sequencing platform. Class I and class II HLA loci were covered by the typing at four-digit resolution. Typing coverage differed by locus: A, B, C, DRB1 and DQB1 were typed in about 629-640 donors, DQA1 in 500 to 550, DPA1 in 600 to 610, and DPB1 in just under 490. A handful of DR-DQ haplotypes were handled as single units for association and clustering because linkage in the cohort was strong. Among roughly 400 genotyped donors of the cohort, an average of 235,054 unique TCR beta nucleotide sequences were sequenced per donor, about a sixth of them non-productive.

Results and caveats for the whole study, not just this receptor: In this cohort, only TCR beta chains were sequenced, and detectable features were limited by the absence of alpha or paired-chain data. For the cohort, immune exposure information was limited to CMV serostatus. A group of highly shared sequence variants was considered likely to be a technical artifact of the sequencing pipeline. In a later analysis, TCR association rates were found to vary across HLA loci, with the most associated TCRs seen for DRB1 alleles and the fewest for HLA-C alleles. Linkage disequilibrium might explain the correlated functional status among segregating V segments, but an unknown experimental factor could not be excluded. In a later analysis, HLA-associated TCR beta chains showed more clonal expansion and lower generation probabilities than non-associated chains that were equally common. Specific HLA alleles were associated with over 15,000 TCR beta sequences at a false discovery rate of 0.05 in a later analysis. In both the original and validation cohorts, the classifier was reported to diagnose cytomegalovirus status with high specificity and sensitivity. Compared with the 666-donor mean, donors in an Asian-associated ancestry cluster had fewer N-insertions in productive TCRs, according to a later genetic analysis. A few of the identified cytomegalovirus-associated TCR beta chains were confirmed in vitro to be specific for cytomegalovirus antigens. Most TCR sequences were seen in very few donors, while some public TCRs were found in many individuals. A total of 150 or so TCR beta chains were listed by the study as associated with cytomegalovirus. Some IMGT-functional V segments, including TRBV6-2 and TRBV6-3, could not be told apart with the 87-base-pair reads, so those segments were excluded. When HLA alleles, especially DR and DQ, strongly co-occurred, TCR associations were difficult to assign to individual alleles. Because HLA typing was unavailable for some donors at each locus, only the typed subset was used in association tests. A further reported finding was that TCR beta sequences accurately predicted the HLA-A and HLA-B alleles for most subjects in the first cohort. According to a later analysis, most CMV-associated TCR beta chains appeared to be HLA-restricted, and the HLA associations seemed to be driven largely by CMV exposure. The presence/absence analyses assumed that sequencing depth was roughly uniform across donors, and that assumption may not be true. Because counts were too low, seventeen rarely observed V segments, including chromosome 9 orphons, were excluded from the earlier analysis of about 500 of the donors. It was suggested by the authors that the approach could potentially be generalized to other disease states and immunological phenotypes. According to a later analysis, parvovirus B19, influenza, CMV and Epstein-Barr virus appeared linked to several top co-occurrence clusters. An association between a missense DCLRE1C variant and V-gene and J-gene trimming of TCR beta chains was found in a later genetic analysis and replicated in an independent cohort. An earlier analysis of around 540 of the donors showed that most TCR beta V segments appeared in productive rearrangements either about 87% or about 30% of the time, which broadly matched IMGT annotations.

The sequence is built from TRBV2 and TRBJ1-1; TRBD1 agrees with 7 junctional bases. The source of this sequence is a human donor in good health. Sequenced: PBMCs. The CDR3 protein is CASRPDRERTEAFF. The DNA is TGTGCCAGCAGACCAGACAGGGAAAGAACTGAAGCTTTCTTT.